The 9 T cell receptor beta chains below come from one sample, sequenced in a study of blood T cell repertoires in COVID-19. TCRdb keeps only in-frame clones here, not all; method: immunoSEQ multiplex PCR. This sample has about 130,000 clones; approximately 86% occur once, and the top ten carry around 2.5%. The sequencing input was PBMCs or T cells enriched from blood (not recorded which). The receptors come from a woman aged 50 to 60 who had recovered from COVID-19.

The chain couples TRBV27 to TRBJ1-3; D might be TRBD1 (6 bases). The germline V gene has CDR1 MNHEY and CDR2 SMNVEV (reference sequence). V dropped 2 bases and J dropped 2 bases, with 16 bases sitting between them. This CDR3 comprises 17 residues. CDR3: CASSLRGRGAAGNTIYF. The CDR3 coding sequence is TGTGCCAGCAGTTTAAGGGGCAGGGGAGCGGCTGGAAACACCATATATTTT.

This clone appeared a single time. V and J are TRBV27 and TRBJ2-3; 7 bases agree with TRBD1. Germline V gene sequence: CDR1 MNHEY, CDR2 SMNVEV (reference sequence). The length of the CDR3 is 15 residues. The junction had 7 bases not matched to a gene; V was cut back by 3 bases and J by 4 bases. The CDR3 here is CASSFRVQGSDTQYF. CDR3 DNA sequence: TGTGCCAGCAGTTTCCGGGTACAGGGGTCAGATACGCAGTATTTT.

The chain combines TRBV20-1 with TRBJ1-2; D gene unclear. V was shortened by 4 bases and J by 4 bases, with 7 bases between the two germline ends. CDR1 is DFQATT and CDR2 is SNEGSKA in the germline V gene (reference sequence). This CDR3 spans 11 amino acids. The CDR3 region has the DNA TGCAGTGCTACCCCGTCCTATGGCTACACCTTC. It yields the protein CSATPSYGYTF.

The V gene is TRBV2, the J gene TRBJ1-1; perhaps TRBD1 as D (5 bases). V was shortened by 6 bases and J by 2 bases, with 10 bases between the two germline ends. CDR3 length: 13 residues. Germline CDR1 is SNHLY and CDR2 is FYNNEI. CDR3 loop: CASRRTGNTEAFF. In nucleotides, the CDR3 is TGTGCCAGCAGGCGAACAGGAAACACTGAAGCTTTCTTT. The full variable domain, its missing parts supplied by reference TRBV2 and TRBJ1-1, is EPEVTQTPSHQVTQMGQEVILRCVPISNHLYFYWYRQILGQKVEFLVSFYNNEISEKSEIFDDQFSVERPDGSNFTLKIRSTKLEDSAMYFCASRRTGNTEAFFGQGTRLTVV.

The gene calls are TRBV5-4 and TRBJ2-5, with D possibly matching TRBD2 (6 bases). Per germline, CDR1 SGHNT and CDR2 YYREEE (reference sequence). CDR3 length: 15 residues. The germline V and J ends were trimmed by 3 bases and 4 bases, with 16 bases remaining between them. The DNA of the CDR3 is TGTGCCAGCAGCTACCGACTAGTTGAAGGAGAGACCCAGTACTTC. Its translation: CASSYRLVEGETQYF.

In this sample, this clone turned up a few times. The genes are TRBV5-6 and TRBJ1-2; D gene uncertain. Germline lookup yields CDR1 SGHDT and CDR2 YYEEEE. Trimming shortened V by 1 base and J by 4 bases, and 11 bases separated the two germline ends. CDR3 length: 14 amino acids. The CDR3 loop reads CASSLFSFSYGYTF. The CDR3 DNA reads as TGTGCCAGCAGCTTGTTTAGTTTTTCCTATGGCTACACCTTC.

This clone was observed a handful of times. This sequence joins TRBV9 and TRBJ1-5, with TRBD1 matching 7 bases. Germline trimming cut 3 bases from V and 3 bases from J; bases unmatched to any gene: 3. The CDR3 has 14 residues. Germline V gene data show CDR1 as SGDLS and CDR2 as YYNGEE. The CDR3 coding sequence is TGTGCCAGCAGCGCGGGACAGAACAATCAGCCCCAGCATTTT. Protein: CASSAGQNNQPQHF. Filled out from reference TRBV9 and TRBJ1-5, the complete variable domain reads DSGVTQTPKHLITATGQRVTLRCSPRSGDLSVYWYQQSLDQGLQFLIQYYNGEERAKGNILERFSAQQFPDLHSELNLSSLELGDSALYFCASSAGQNNQPQHFGDGTRLSIL.

The chain is built from TRBV5-6 and TRBJ2-5; no definite D call. The CDR3 consists of 14 residues. CDR1 SGHDT and CDR2 YYEEEE come from the germline V gene. V lost 1 base, J lost 5 bases, and 12 bases lay in between. The CDR3 here is CASSLLLVGETQYF. The CDR3 DNA reads TGTGCCAGCAGCTTGTTGCTAGTCGGGGAGACCCAGTACTTC. Filled out from reference TRBV5-6 and TRBJ2-5, the complete variable domain reads DAGVTQSPTHLIKTRGQQVTLRCSPKSGHDTVSWYQQALGQGPQFIFQYYEEEERQRGNFPDRFSGHQFPNYSSELNVNALLLGDSALYLCASSLLLVGETQYFGPGTRLLVL.

This rearrangement joins TRBV29-1 to TRBJ2-7; 8 bases are shared with TRBD1. CDR1 and CDR2 from the germline V gene are SQVTM and ANQGSEA. The CDR3 is 11 residues long. Trimming removed 5 bases from V and 6 bases from J; junction bases left unmatched: 3. DNA for the CDR3: TGCAGCGTTACCGACAGGGGCGAGCAGTACTTC. This translates into CSVTDRGEQYF.